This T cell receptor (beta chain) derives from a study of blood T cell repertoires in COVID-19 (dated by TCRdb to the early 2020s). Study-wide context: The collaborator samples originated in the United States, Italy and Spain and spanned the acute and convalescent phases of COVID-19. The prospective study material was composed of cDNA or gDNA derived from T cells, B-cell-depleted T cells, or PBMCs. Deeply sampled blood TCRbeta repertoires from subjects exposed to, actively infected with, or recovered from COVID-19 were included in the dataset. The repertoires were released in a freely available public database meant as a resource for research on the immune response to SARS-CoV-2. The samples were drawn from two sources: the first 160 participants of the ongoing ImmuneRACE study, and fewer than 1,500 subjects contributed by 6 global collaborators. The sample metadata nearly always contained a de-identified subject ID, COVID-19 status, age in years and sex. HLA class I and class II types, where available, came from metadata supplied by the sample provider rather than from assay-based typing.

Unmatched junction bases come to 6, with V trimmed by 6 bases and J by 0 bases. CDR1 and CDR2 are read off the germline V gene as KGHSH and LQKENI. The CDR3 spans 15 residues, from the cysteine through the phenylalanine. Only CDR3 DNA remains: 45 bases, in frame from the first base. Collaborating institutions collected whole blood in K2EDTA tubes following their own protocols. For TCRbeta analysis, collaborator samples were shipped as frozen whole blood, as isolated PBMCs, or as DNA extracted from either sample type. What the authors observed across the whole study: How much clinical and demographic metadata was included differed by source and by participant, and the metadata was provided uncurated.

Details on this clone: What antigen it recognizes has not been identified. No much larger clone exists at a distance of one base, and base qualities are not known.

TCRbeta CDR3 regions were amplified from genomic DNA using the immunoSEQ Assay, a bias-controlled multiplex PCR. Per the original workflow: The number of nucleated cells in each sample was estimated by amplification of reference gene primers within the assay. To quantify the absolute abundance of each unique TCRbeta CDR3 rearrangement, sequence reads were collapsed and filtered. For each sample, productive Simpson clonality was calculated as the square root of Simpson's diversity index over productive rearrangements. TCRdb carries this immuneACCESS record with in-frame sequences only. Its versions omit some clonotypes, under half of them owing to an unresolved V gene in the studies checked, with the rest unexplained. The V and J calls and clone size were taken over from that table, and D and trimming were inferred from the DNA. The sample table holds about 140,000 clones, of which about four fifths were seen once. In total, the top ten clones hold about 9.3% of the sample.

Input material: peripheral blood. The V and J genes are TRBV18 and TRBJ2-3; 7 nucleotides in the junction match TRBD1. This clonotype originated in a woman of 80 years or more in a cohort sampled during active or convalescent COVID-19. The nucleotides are TGTGCCAGCTCTTCCGGGACAGCGAGCACAGATACGCAGTATTTT. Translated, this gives CASSSGTASTDTQYF.